This TCR beta chain was captured by sequencing in a study of glioma-infiltrating T cells after dendritic cell vaccination. Measured with immunoSEQ multiplex PCR; TCRdb has only the in-frame clones, and not every one. In the table there are 55,000 to 75,000 clones, approximately 80% of which are singletons. The material was blood, obtained before dendritic cell vaccination. The sequence came from a human donor with glioblastoma.

The DNA of the CDR3 is TGTGCCAGCAGTTACGGACTAGCGGGGGGTAATGAGCAGTTCTTC. This gives the protein CASSYGLAGGNEQFF. The chain joins TRBV6-6 to TRBJ2-1; 14 nucleotides line up with TRBD2. Germline-derived CDR1 and CDR2 are MNHNY and SVGAGI (reference sequence). The trim removed 2 bases at V and 7 bases at J, leaving 1 base unmatched. The CDR3 covers 15 residues.